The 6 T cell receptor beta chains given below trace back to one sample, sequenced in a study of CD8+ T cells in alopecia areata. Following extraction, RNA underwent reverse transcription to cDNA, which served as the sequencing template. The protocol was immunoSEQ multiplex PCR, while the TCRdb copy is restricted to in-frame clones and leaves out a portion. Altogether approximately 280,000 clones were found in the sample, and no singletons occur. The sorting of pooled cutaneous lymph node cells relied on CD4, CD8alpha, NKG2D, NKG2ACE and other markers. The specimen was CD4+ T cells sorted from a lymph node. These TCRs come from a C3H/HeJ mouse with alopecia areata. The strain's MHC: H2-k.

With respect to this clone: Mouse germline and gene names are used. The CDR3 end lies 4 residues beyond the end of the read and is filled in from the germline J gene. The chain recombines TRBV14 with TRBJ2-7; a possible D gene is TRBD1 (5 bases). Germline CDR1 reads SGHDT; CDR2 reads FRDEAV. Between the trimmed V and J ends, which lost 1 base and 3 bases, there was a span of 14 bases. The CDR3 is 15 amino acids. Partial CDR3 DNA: TGTGCCAGCAGTTTCCCCCGACAGAACCTCTAT. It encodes CASSFPRQNLY. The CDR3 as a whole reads CASSFPRQNLYEQYF.

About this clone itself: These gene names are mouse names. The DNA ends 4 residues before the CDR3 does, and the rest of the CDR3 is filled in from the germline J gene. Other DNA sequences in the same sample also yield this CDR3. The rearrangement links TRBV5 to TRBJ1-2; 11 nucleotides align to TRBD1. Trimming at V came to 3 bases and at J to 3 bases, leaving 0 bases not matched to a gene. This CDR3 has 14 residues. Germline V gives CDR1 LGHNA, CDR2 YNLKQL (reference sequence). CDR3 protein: CASSQGQGDSDYTF. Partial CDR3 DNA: TGTGCCAGCAGCCAGGGACAGGGGGACTCC.

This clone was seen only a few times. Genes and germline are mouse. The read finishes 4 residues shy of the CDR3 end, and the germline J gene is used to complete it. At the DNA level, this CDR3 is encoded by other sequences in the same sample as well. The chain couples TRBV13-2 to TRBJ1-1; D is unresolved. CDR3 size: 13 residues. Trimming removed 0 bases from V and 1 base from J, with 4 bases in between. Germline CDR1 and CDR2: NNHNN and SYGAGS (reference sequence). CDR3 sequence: CASGDGQNTEVFF. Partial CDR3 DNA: TGTGCCAGCGGTGATGGACAAAACACA.

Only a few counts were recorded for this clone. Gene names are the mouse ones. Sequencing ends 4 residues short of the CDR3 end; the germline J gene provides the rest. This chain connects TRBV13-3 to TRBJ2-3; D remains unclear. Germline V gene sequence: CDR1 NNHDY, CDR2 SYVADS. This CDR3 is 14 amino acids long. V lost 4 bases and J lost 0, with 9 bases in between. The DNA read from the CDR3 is TGTGCCAGCAGTCTGACATCTAGTGCAGAA. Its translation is CASSLTSSAE. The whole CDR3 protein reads CASSLTSSAETLYF.

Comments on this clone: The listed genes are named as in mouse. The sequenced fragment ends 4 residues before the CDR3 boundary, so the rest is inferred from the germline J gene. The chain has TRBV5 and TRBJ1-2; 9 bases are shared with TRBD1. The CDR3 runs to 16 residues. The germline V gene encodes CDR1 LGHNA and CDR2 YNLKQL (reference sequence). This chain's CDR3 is CASSQEGGTGRSDYTF. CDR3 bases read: TGTGCCAGCAGCCAAGAGGGCGGGACAGGGAGGTCC.

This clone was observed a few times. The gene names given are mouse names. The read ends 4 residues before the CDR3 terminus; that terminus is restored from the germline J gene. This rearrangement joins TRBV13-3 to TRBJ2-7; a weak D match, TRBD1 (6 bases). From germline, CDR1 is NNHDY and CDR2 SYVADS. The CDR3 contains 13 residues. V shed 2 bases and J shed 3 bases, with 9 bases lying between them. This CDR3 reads CASSERDNYEQYF. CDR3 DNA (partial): TGTGCCAGCAGTGAGAGGGACAACTAT.